Given below is one T cell receptor beta chain in context. The antigen is not known. Noted time point: baseline, week 1 (first vaccination visit). Specified treatment: pre-vaccination baseline after standard-of-care therapy. CDR1 is MNHEY, CDR2 SVGAGI, per germline. This CDR3 region has 13 residues. The ends were cut back, 2 bases at V and 3 bases at J, with 7 bases in the middle. This specimen belongs to a study of a mutant IDH1 vaccine in newly diagnosed glioma. Notes on the study in general: Patients showed vaccine-induced immune responses at a rate of 90% to 95%.

Clones were read by immunoSEQ multiplex PCR, and TCRdb kept only the in-frame ones, dropping some. The data show under 65,000 clones, more than 80% seen once. J is TRBJ1-2 and V is TRBV6-5; D gene unclear. Sample: PBMCs, taken from a glioma patient treated with radiotherapy, temozolomide or both. The receptor comes from a man younger than 35 with glioma. The CDR3 region is CASSYKKDYGYTF. CDR3 bases: TGTGCCAGCAGTTACAAAAAGGACTATGGCTACACCTTC.